What follows describes a single TCR beta chain. The data were taken from a study of blood T cell repertoires in COVID-19. Study summary: PBMCs, B-cell-depleted T cells, or T cells provided the cDNA or gDNA that made up the material.

Assay: immunoSEQ multiplex PCR; the TCRdb copy retains only in-frame clones and omits some. The sample comprises roughly 110,000 clones, under 90% of which are singletons, and 11% to 15% rests with the top ten. The CDR3 runs 19 residues. Unmatched junction bases numbered 14, after V lost 5 bases and J lost 2 bases. Per germline, CDR1 LNHDA and CDR2 SQIVND (reference sequence). The sequence was collected from an older woman with acute or convalescent COVID-19. Sequenced: peripheral blood. The chain couples TRBV19 to TRBJ2-2; 10 nucleotides align to TRBD2. CDR3 bases: TGTGCCAGTAGTTCGGGACTAGCGCAGCTCGGGGGAAACACCGGGGAGCTGTTTTTT. Translation: CASSSGLAQLGGNTGELFF.